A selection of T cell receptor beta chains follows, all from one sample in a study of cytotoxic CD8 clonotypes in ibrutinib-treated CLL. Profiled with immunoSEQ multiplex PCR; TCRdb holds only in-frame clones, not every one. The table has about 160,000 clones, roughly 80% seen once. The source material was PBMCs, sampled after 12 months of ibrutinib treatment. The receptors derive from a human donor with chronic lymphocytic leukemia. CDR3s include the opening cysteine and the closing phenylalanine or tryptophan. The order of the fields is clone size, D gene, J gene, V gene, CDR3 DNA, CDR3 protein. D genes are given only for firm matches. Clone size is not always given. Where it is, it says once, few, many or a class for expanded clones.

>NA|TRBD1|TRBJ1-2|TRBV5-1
TGCGCCAGCAGCGTAGGACAGGGGAGTCGCAATGGCTACACCTTC
CASSVGQGSRNGYTF
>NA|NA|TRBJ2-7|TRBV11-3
TGTGCCAGCAGCTTAGGGGGCAGCTCCTACGAGCAGTACTTC
CASSLGGSSYEQYF
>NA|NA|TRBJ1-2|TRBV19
TGTGCCAGTAGTATAGTTGCGTCGGGGAGGAACTATGGCTACACCTTC
CASSIVASGRNYGYTF
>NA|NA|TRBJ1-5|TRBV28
TGTGCCAGCAGTACCCAGGCCGGGACACCCCGTTCCAATCAGCCCCAGCATTTT
CASSTQAGTPRSNQPQHF
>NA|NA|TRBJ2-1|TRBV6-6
TGTGCCAGCAGGCCCTCCTACAATGAGCAGTTCTTC
CASRPSYNEQFF
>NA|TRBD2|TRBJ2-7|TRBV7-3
TGTGCCAGCAGCTTAATCGGCGGGAGAACGGTAGCGGAGCAGTACTTC
CASSLIGGRTVAEQYF
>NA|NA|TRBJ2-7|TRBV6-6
TGTGCCAGCAGTTCGTCTCACGGACCCTACGAGCAGTACTTC
CASSSSHGPYEQYF
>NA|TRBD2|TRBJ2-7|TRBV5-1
TGCGCCAGCAGCGCTACTAGCGGAAGCTCCTACGAGCAGTACTTC
CASSATSGSSYEQYF
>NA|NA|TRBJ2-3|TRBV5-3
TGTGCCAGAAGCTTGAGGTCTAGCCGTTCGTGGGATACGCAGTATTTT
CARSLRSSRSWDTQYF
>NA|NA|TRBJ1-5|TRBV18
TGTGCCAGCTCCCTCGGAGGTGCCTATCAGCCCCAGCATTTT
CASSLGGAYQPQHF
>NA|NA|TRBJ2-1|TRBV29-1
TGCAGTGCACAGGGTCTCGGGCAGTTCTTC
CSAQGLGQFF
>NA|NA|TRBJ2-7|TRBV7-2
TGTGCCAGCAGCTTAGAACGCCAATCTGCCGAGCAGTACTTC
CASSLERQSAEQYF
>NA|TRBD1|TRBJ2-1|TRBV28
TGTGCCAGCAGTTTGGCAGACAGGGCCTACAATGAGCAGTTCTTC
CASSLADRAYNEQFF
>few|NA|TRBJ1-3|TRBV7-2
TGTGCCAGCAGCTTAGAAACAGCCCGTACTGGAAACACCATATATTTT
CASSLETARTGNTIYF
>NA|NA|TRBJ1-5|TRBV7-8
TGTGCCAGCAGCCCTATGGGGGTTTGGAATCAGCCCCAGCATTTT
CASSPMGVWNQPQHF
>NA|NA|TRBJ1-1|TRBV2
TGTGCCAGCAGGGGCCCGTGGGCTTTCTTT
CASRGPWAFF
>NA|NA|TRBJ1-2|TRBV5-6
TGTGCCAGCAGCTTGTGGGGGGTCTATGGCTACACCTTC
CASSLWGVYGYTF
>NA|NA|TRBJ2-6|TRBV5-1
TGCGCCAGCAGCTTACAGGGTTCCGGGGCCAACGTCCTGACTTTC
CASSLQGSGANVLTF
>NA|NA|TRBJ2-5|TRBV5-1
TGCGCCAGCAGCTTCCTTCCTCCGGGACTCATCACGAGTCAGACCCAGTACTTC
CASSFLPPGLITSQTQYF
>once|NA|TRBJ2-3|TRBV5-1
TGCGCCAGCAGCTTGGTCTCCTCTACAGATACGCAGTATTTT
CASSLVSSTDTQYF
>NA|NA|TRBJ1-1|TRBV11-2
TGTGCCAGCAGCCCACTAATGCGACCTGAAGCTTTCTTT
CASSPLMRPEAFF
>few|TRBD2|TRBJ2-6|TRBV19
TGTGCCAGTACCAGGACTAGCGGGAGTGGGGCCAACGTCCTGACTTTC
CASTRTSGSGANVLTF
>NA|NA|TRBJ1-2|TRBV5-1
TGCGCCAGCAGCTTGGATGGGCAGGGCCTTGGCTACACCTTC
CASSLDGQGLGYTF
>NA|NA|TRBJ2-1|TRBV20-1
TGCAGTGCGGGGGGGACAAAGGGGCAGTTCTTC
CSAGGTKGQFF
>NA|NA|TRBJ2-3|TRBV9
TGTGCCAGCAGCGTGGCGGGGTCTAGCACAGATACGCAGTATTTT
CASSVAGSSTDTQYF
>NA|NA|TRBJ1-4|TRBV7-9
TGTGCCAGCAGCCGGCCCGGAGAAAAACTGTTTTTT
CASSRPGEKLFF
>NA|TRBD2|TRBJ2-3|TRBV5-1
TGCGCCAGCAGCCCCCTTGGGACTAGCGGGGTTACGCAGTATTTT
CASSPLGTSGVTQYF
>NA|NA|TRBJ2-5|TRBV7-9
TGTGCCAGCAGCTTTGGCGGGCTAGCAGGGGAGACCCAGTACTTC
CASSFGGLAGETQYF
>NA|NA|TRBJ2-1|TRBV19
TGTGCCAGTAGTATTAGGTCAGGGACTTCCTACAATGAGCAGTTCTTC
CASSIRSGTSYNEQFF
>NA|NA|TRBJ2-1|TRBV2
TGTGCCAGCAGTGGGGTGGGTTCGGCCGGCTCCTACAATGAGCAGTTCTTC
CASSGVGSAGSYNEQFF
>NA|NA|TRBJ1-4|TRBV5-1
TGCGCCAGCAATCCCGGGGGGATTTCTAATGAAAAACTGTTTTTT
CASNPGGISNEKLFF
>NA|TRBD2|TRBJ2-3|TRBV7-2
TGTGCCAGCAGCTTAGCGGGGAGGGGCGCTAGCACAGATACGCAGTATTTT
CASSLAGRGASTDTQYF
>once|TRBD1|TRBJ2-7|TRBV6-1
TGTGCCAGCAGTGTTAACAGGGGGGAATACGAGCAGTACTTC
CASSVNRGEYEQYF
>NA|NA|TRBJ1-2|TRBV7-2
TGTGCCAGCAGCTTAGGGGCCCACTATGGCTACACCTTC
CASSLGAHYGYTF
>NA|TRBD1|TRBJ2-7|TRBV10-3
TGTGCCATCAGTGGGGTCAGGGGGCTGGATTCCTACGAGCAGTACTTC
CAISGVRGLDSYEQYF
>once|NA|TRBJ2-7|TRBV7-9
TGTGCCAGCAGCTTACCCTATTCCGAGCAGTACTTC
CASSLPYSEQYF
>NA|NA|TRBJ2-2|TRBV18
TGTGCCAGCTCACCACCCGCCGGGGAGCTGTTTTTT
CASSPPAGELFF
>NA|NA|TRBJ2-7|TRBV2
TGTGCCAGCAATCAAGACGACGAGCAGTACTTC
CASNQDDEQYF
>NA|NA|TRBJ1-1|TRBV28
TGTGCCAGCGCCTCCGGGGGGCGCTTGGACACTGAAGCTTTCTTT
CASASGGRLDTEAFF
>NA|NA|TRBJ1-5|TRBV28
TGTGCCAGCAGTTTACCTCCGACAGGATATAGCAATCAGCCCCAGCATTTT
CASSLPPTGYSNQPQHF
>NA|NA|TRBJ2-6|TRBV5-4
TGTGCCAGCAGCTTAGGACAGTCTGGGGCCAACGTCCTGACTTTC
CASSLGQSGANVLTF
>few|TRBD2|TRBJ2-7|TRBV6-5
TGTGCCAGCAGTTCCCCCGGGCGGGGGGCCTACGAGCAGTACTTC
CASSSPGRGAYEQYF
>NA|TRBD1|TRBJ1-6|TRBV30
TGTGCCTGGATGAGACAGGGAACCTATAATTCACCCCTCCACTTT
CAWMRQGTYNSPLHF
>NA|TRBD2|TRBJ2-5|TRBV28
TGTGCCAGCAGTTCCGACGGGGGGGGAAAATTAGGGACCCAGTACTTC
CASSSDGGGKLGTQYF